These 10 T cell receptor beta chains originate from one sample sequenced in a study of regulatory T cells in long-lasting Graves disease. Assembly of TCR beta libraries relied on iRepertoire HTBI primers together with Arm-PCR of CDR3 regions. One entry per CDR3 protein, called by TCRdb with MiXCR from the multiplex PCR reads. This sample has 300,000 to 450,000 distinct CDR3 sequences, with around a sixth found just once. The time point denotes: newly diagnosed GD, antithyroid drugs for less than 3 months. Extracted PBMC RNA gave rise to the TCR library. This specimen was peripheral blood mononuclear cells (PBMCs), taken at new diagnosis, from a patient treated with antithyroid drugs. The receptors come from a female donor with Graves disease.

This clonotype came up many times. The chain carries TRBV11-2 and TRBJ2-1; D is unresolved. CDR3 size: 15 residues. The V gene's germline CDR1 is SGHAT and CDR2 FQNNGV. Between the trimmed V and J ends, which lost 3 bases and 4 bases, there was a span of 13 bases. The CDR3 is CASSFSRVLYNEQFF. As DNA, the CDR3 is TGTGCCAGCAGCTTTTCTAGGGTGTTATACAATGAGCAGTTCTTC.

This clonotype has only a few counts. The CDR3 DNA reads as TGCGCCAGCAGCCAACCGACGACAACCGGGACCAAGGGCTATGGCTACACCTTC. As protein: CASSQPTTTGTKGYGYTF. The chain employs TRBV4-1 and TRBJ1-2, with D perhaps matching TRBD1 (5 bases). Germline V gene sequence: CDR1 MGHRA, CDR2 YSYEKL. The CDR3 length is 18 residues. V gave up 2 bases and J gave up 4 bases, with 23 bases separating them.

This clonotype was observed many times. V is TRBV7-9 and J is TRBJ2-7, with 7 bases that match TRBD1. CDR1 is SEHNR and CDR2 is FQNEAQ in the germline V gene (reference sequence). CDR3 size: 15 residues. V shed 5 bases and J 0 bases; nucleotides not matched to a gene: 7. The CDR3 DNA is TGTGCCAGCAGCCCCGGGACAGCAAGCTCCTACGAGCAGTACTTC. This sequence encodes CASSPGTASSYEQYF.

This clonotype has just a few counts. A much larger clone differs from this one at a single base, so this may be a read error. This chain joins TRBV12-3 or TRBV12-4 and TRBJ2-7; D could derive from TRBD1 or TRBD2 (5 bases each). Trimming took off 2 bases at V and 6 bases at J, with 11 bases between the two ends. The CDR3 has 13 amino acids. The CDR3 loop is CASSLWGYGEQYF. For the CDR3, the DNA is TGTGCCAGCAGTTTATGGGGGTATGGCGAGCAGTACTTC.

This clonotype was counted many times. V is TRBV12-3 or TRBV12-4 and J is TRBJ1-2; D is ambiguous. Trimming pared 6 bases from V and 3 bases from J, leaving 11 bases between. There are 13 residues in the CDR3. In DNA form, the CDR3 reads TGTGCCAGCAGCGATACAGATCACTATGGCTACACCTTC. It is translated as CASSDTDHYGYTF.

Many counts were recorded for this clonotype. The CDR3 DNA reads as TGTGCCAGCAGTCCTCTAGCGGGCTCCTACAATGAGCAGTTCTTC. Translating gives CASSPLAGSYNEQFF. The genes are TRBV7-9 and TRBJ2-1; the match to TRBD2 covers 8 bases. Germline lookup yields CDR1 SEHNR and CDR2 FQNEAQ (reference sequence). After removal of 6 bases from V and 0 bases from J, the junction contained 4 bases not matched to a gene. CDR3 size: 15 residues.

As to this clonotype: A far larger clone is a single base away, which makes a read error likely. This chain links TRBV9 with TRBJ2-3; 11 bases match TRBD2. J gave up 5 bases and V 4 bases, and 6 bases lay outside the gene matches. The CDR3 extends over 15 amino acids. Germline V gene data show CDR1 as SGDLS and CDR2 as YYNGEE. The CDR3 region has the DNA TGTGCCAGCAGCTTTAGCGGGGGGGCTATAGATACGCAGTATTTT. It encodes CASSFSGGAIDTQYF. Together with reference TRBV9 and TRBJ2-3, the CDR3 gives the full variable domain: DSGVTQTPKHLITATGQRVTLRCSPRSGDLSVYWYQQSLDQGLQFLIQYYNGEERAKGNILERFSAQQFPDLHSELNLSSLELGDSALYFCASSFSGGAIDTQYFGPGTRLTVL.

This clonotype was recorded many times. This chain uses TRBV28 with TRBJ2-1, with D possibly TRBD2 on 5 matching bases. Germline CDR1 and CDR2: MDHEN and SYDVKM. This CDR3 has 17 residues. V was cut by 3 bases and J by 3 bases, with 18 bases left in between. The CDR3 is CASSFRMVGAIYNEQFF. CDR3 DNA: TGTGCCAGCAGTTTCCGAATGGTGGGAGCCATCTACAATGAGCAGTTCTTC.

This clonotype has more than one count but fewer than ten. The chain recombines TRBV29-1 with TRBJ2-1; 7 bases agree with TRBD1. This CDR3 spans 15 amino acids. Unmatched junction bases numbered 8, after V lost 6 bases and J lost 0 bases. Germline values: CDR1 SQVTM, CDR2 ANQGSEA. In nucleotides, the CDR3 is TGCAGCGTCAAGGGGACAGCAAGCTCCTACAATGAGCAGTTCTTC. Protein product: CSVKGTASSYNEQFF.

J is TRBJ2-1 and V is TRBV7-9; no definite D call. V was trimmed by 6 bases and J by 5 bases, leaving 11 bases between them. Germline CDR1 reads SEHNR; CDR2 reads FQNEAQ (reference sequence). The length of the CDR3 is 13 residues. CDR3 coding DNA: TGTGCCAGCAGACGAGGTCTGGACAATGAGCAGTTCTTC. Translated, it gives CASRRGLDNEQFF.